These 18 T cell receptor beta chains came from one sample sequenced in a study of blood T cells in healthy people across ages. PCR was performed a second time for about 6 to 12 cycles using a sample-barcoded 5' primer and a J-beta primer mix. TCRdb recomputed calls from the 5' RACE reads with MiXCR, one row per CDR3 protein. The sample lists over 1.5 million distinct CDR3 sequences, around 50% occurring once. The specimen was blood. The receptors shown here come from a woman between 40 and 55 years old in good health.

The CDR3 DNA is TGCGCCAGCAGCGGGGACAGGGGGCGCTTGAGCAATCAGCCCCAGCATTTT. Protein sequence: CASSGDRGRLSNQPQHF. The chain is built from TRBV5-1 and TRBJ1-5; 12 nucleotides agree with TRBD1. Looked up from germline, CDR1 is SGHRS and CDR2 is YFSETQ. This CDR3 has 17 residues. V shed 4 bases and J 1 base; nucleotides not matched to a gene: 6.

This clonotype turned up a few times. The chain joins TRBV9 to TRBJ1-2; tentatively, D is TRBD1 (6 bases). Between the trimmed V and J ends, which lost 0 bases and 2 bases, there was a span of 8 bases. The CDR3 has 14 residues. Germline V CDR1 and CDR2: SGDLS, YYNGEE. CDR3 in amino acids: CASSVVGQNYGYTF. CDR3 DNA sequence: TGTGCCAGCAGCGTAGTTGGACAGAACTATGGCTACACCTTC.

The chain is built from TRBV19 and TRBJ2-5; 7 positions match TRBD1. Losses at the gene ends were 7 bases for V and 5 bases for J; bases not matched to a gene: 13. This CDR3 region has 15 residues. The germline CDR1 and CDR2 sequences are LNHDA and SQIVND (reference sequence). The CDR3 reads CASNENGDRRETQYF. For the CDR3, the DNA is TGTGCCAGTAACGAAAACGGGGACAGACGGGAGACCCAGTACTTC. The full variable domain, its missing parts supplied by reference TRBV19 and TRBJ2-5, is DGGITQSPKYLFRKEGQNVTLSCEQNLNHDAMYWYRQDPGQGLRLIYYSQIVNDFQKGDIAEGYSVSREKKESFPLTVTSAQKNPTAFYLCASNENGDRRETQYFGPGTRLLVL.

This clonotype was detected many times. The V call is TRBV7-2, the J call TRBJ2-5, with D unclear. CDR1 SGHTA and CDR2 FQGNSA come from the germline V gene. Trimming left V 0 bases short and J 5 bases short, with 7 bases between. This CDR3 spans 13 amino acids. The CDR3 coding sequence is TGTGCCAGCAGCTTAGCAGGGATGGAGACCCAGTACTTC. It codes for CASSLAGMETQYF.

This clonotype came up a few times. CDR3 region: CASSQERQVGYEQYF. The CDR3 region has the DNA TGTGCCAGCAGCCAAGAAAGACAGGTCGGCTACGAGCAGTACTTC. V gene TRBV3-1 combines with J gene TRBJ2-7; a weak D match, TRBD1 (6 bases). The CDR3 consists of 15 residues. CDR1 LGHDT and CDR2 YNNKEL come from the germline V gene (reference sequence). Trimming removed 0 bases from V and 3 bases from J, with 12 bases in between.

The CDR3 coding sequence is TGTGCCAGCAGCTTAGCCCCCCAGGGCCACGAACCGACAGATACGCAGTATTTT. Amino acids: CASSLAPQGHEPTDTQYF. The gene calls are TRBV7-2 and TRBJ2-3; D possibly corresponds to TRBD1 (5 bases). The CDR3 has 18 residues. The V gene's germline CDR1 is SGHTA and CDR2 FQGNSA. V lost 0 bases and J 3 bases, leaving 19 bases between the germline ends. The full variable domain, its missing parts supplied by reference TRBV7-2 and TRBJ2-3, is GAGVSQSPSNKVTEKGKDVELRCDPISGHTALYWYRQSLGQGLEFLIYFQGNSAPDKSGLPSDRFSAERTGGSVSTLTIQRTQQEDSAVYLCASSLAPQGHEPTDTQYFGPGTRLTVL.

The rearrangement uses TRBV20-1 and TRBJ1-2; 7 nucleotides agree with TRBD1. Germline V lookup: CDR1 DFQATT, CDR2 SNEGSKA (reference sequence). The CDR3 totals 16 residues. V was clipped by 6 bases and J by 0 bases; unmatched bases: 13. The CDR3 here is CSAATGGGRANYGYTF. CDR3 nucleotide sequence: TGCAGTGCCGCGACGGGAGGGGGCAGGGCTAACTATGGCTACACCTTC.

CDR3 coding DNA: TGTGCCAGCAGCCAGGCCGGGACACCGACCTACAATGAGCAGTTCTTC. Protein sequence: CASSQAGTPTYNEQFF. The rearrangement uses TRBV5-4 and TRBJ2-1, with TRBD1 as a possible D gene (6 bases). The V end lost 4 bases, the J end lost 2 bases, and 16 bases lay between the germline ends. The length of the CDR3 is 16 residues. The germline V gene encodes CDR1 SGHNT and CDR2 YYREEE (reference sequence).

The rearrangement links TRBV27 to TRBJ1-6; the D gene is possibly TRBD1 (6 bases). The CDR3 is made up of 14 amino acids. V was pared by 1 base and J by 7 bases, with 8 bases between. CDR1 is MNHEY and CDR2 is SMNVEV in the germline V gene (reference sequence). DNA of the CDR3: TGTGCCAGCAGTTTATGGACAGACAATTCACCCCTCCACTTT. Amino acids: CASSLWTDNSPLHF.

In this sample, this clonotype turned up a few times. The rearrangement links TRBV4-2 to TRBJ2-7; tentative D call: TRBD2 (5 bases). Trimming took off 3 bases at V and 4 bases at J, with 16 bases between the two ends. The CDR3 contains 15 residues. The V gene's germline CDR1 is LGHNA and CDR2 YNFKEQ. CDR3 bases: TGTGCCAGCAGCCAGGGCTGGGAGAGGGAGTACGAGCAGTACTTC. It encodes CASSQGWEREYEQYF.

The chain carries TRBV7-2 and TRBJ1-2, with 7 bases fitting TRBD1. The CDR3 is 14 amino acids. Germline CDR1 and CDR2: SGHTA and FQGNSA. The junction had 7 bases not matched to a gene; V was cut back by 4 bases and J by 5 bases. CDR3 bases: TGTGCCAGCAGCTCCTCGACAGGGCGGTATGGCTACACCTTC. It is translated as CASSSSTGRYGYTF.

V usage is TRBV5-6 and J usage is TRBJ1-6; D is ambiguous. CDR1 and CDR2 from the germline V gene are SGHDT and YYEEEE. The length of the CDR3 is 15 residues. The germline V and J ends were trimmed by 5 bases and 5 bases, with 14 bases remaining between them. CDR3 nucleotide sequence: TGTGCCAGCAGTACCCCCGGAGGAAATAATTCACCCCTCCACTTT. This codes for CASSTPGGNNSPLHF. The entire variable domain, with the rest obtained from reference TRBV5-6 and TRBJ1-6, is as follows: DAGVTQSPTHLIKTRGQQVTLRCSPKSGHDTVSWYQQALGQGPQFIFQYYEEEERQRGNFPDRFSGHQFPNYSSELNVNALLLGDSALYLCASSTPGGNNSPLHFGNGTRLTVT.

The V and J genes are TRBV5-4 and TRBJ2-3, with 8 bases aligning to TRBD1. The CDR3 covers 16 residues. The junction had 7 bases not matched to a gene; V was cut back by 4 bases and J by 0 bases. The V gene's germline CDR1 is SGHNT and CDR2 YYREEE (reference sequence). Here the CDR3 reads CASSAQGVESTDTQYF. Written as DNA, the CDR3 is TGTGCCAGCAGCGCACAGGGGGTAGAGAGCACAGATACGCAGTATTTT.

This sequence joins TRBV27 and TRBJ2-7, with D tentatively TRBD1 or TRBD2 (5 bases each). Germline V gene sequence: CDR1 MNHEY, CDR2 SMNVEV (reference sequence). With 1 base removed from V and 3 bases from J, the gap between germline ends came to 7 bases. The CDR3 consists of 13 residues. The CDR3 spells CASSLWDGYEQYF. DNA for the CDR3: TGTGCCAGCAGTTTATGGGACGGCTACGAGCAGTACTTC.

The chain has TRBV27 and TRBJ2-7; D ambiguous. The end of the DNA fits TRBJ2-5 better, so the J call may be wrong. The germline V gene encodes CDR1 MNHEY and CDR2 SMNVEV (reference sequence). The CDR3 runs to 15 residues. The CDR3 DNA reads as TGTGCCAGCAGTTCCCGACCAACAAACCAAGAGACCCAGTACTTC. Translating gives CASSSRPTNQETQYF.

CDR3 sequence (DNA): TGTGCCAGCAGCGGGGAGGCGCCCTACGAGCAGTACTTC. It specifies CASSGEAPYEQYF. The rearrangement joins TRBV7-9 to TRBJ2-7; D possibly corresponds to TRBD2 (6 bases). The CDR3 loop spans 13 amino acids. Germline V gene lookup returns CDR1 SEHNR and CDR2 FQNEAQ (reference sequence). Trimming removed 5 bases at V and 2 bases at J, with 10 bases between.

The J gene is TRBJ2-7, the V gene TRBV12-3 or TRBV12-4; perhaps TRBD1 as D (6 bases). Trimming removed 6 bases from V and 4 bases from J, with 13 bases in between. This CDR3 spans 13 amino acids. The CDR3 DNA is TGTGCCAGCAGCGGGACAAATGAGTACGAGCAGTACTTC. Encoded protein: CASSGTNEYEQYF.

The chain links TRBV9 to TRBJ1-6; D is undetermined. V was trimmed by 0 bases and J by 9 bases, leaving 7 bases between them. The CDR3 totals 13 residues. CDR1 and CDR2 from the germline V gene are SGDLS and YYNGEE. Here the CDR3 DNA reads TGTGCCAGCAGCGTAGCTCAACGTTCACCCCTCCACTTT. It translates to CASSVAQRSPLHF.